One and the same sample provided the 24 T cell receptor beta chains below, sequenced in a study of blood T cells in healthy people across ages. A second PCR of about 7 to 11 cycles used a sample-barcoded 5' primer and a J-beta primer mix. TCRdb re-derived calls from the 5' RACE reads in MiXCR, one entry per CDR3 protein. Of 850,000 to 1,000,000 distinct CDR3 sequences in the sample, roughly half were seen once. Source material: blood. The receptor set was obtained from a woman aged 55-69 years in good health.

The chain carries TRBV10-3 and TRBJ2-7, with D possibly matching TRBD1 (5 bases). From germline, CDR1 is ENHRY and CDR2 SYGVKD. The V end was cut by 3 bases, the J end by 4 bases, with 13 bases between. This CDR3 is built from 14 residues. CDR3 loop: CAISDPSSGYEQYF. CDR3 DNA: TGTGCCATCAGTGACCCAAGTTCAGGGTACGAGCAGTACTTC.

This chain links TRBV11-2 with TRBJ2-7; no firm D call. Germline V gene lookup returns CDR1 SGHAT and CDR2 FQNNGV. V dropped 0 bases and J dropped 3 bases, with 6 bases sitting between them. The CDR3 totals 13 residues. The CDR3 here is CASSLDWDYEQYF. The CDR3 DNA reads TGTGCCAGCAGCTTAGATTGGGACTACGAGCAGTACTTC.

The V call is TRBV6-6, the J call TRBJ2-3, with D perhaps TRBD1 (6 bases). Trimming removed 7 bases from V and 3 bases from J, with 17 bases in between. The CDR3 contains 15 residues. CDR1 and CDR2 from the germline V gene are MNHNY and SVGAGI (reference sequence). CDR3 bases: TGTGCCAGCACCTACCTGGACAGAAAAACAGATACGCAGTATTTT. Its protein product is CASTYLDRKTDTQYF.

This clonotype was detected only once. The rearrangement joins TRBV7-3 to TRBJ2-5; weak D call: TRBD1 (6 bases). Matching the DNA end better, TRBJ2-7 makes the J call doubtful. Germline values: CDR1 SGHTA, CDR2 FQGTGA. This CDR3 spans 15 amino acids. The chain's CDR3 is CASSLTQGRAYEQYF. In nucleotides, the CDR3 is TGTGCCAGCAGCTTAACACAGGGAAGGGCCTACGAGCAGTACTTC.

This clonotype was seen once. The chain is built from TRBV6-1 and TRBJ1-5; a possible D gene is TRBD1 (6 bases). There are 13 residues in the CDR3. V gave up 4 bases and J gave up 5 bases, with 9 bases separating them. Germline assignment: CDR1 MNHNS and CDR2 SASEGT. CDR3 sequence: CASSAGQYQPQHF. DNA for the CDR3: TGTGCCAGCAGTGCAGGACAGTATCAGCCCCAGCATTTT.

This clonotype showed up just a few times. The rearrangement links TRBV11-2 to TRBJ2-3, with a tentative D call TRBD1 (5 bases). Germline-derived CDR1 and CDR2 are SGHAT and FQNNGV. This CDR3 is built from 14 residues. V was pared by 3 bases and J by 4 bases, with 11 bases between. This CDR3 is CASSLIRAADTQYF. CDR3 sequence (DNA): TGTGCCAGCAGCTTGATCAGGGCGGCAGATACGCAGTATTTT.

This chain links TRBV12-3 or TRBV12-4 with TRBJ1-6; unclear D gene. The germline V and J ends were trimmed by 4 bases and 6 bases, with 7 bases remaining between them. CDR3 length: 13 residues. CDR3 in amino acids: CASSSGVNSPLHF. CDR3 bases: TGTGCCAGCAGTTCTGGGGTTAATTCACCCCTCCACTTT.

The V and J genes are TRBV12-3 or TRBV12-4 and TRBJ2-1; 7 bases are a match to TRBD2. The CDR3 is made up of 15 amino acids. V dropped 2 bases and J dropped 7; count of bases not matched to a gene: 8. CDR3 region: CASSLMAGVTNEQFF. For the CDR3, the DNA is TGTGCCAGCAGTTTAATGGCGGGAGTGACAAATGAGCAGTTCTTC.

This clonotype was counted only a few times. The chain is built from TRBV6-5 and TRBJ2-7; 13 nucleotides line up with TRBD2. Germline CDR1 MNHEY, CDR2 SVGAGI. The CDR3 is made up of 16 amino acids. V was pared by 2 bases and J by 4 bases, with 5 bases of the junction left unmatched. CDR3 in DNA: TGTGCCAGCAGTTACAAGGGACTAGCGGGGTATTACGAGCAGTACTTC. This encodes CASSYKGLAGYYEQYF.

The J gene is TRBJ1-5, the V gene TRBV5-1; 9 bases line up with TRBD1. The CDR3 is made up of 15 amino acids. Germline V lookup: CDR1 SGHRS, CDR2 YFSETQ. With V trimmed by 4 bases and J by 5 bases, 7 bases remained unmatched. CDR3 protein: CASSEGTGPHQPQHF. In DNA, the CDR3 is TGCGCCAGCAGCGAAGGGACAGGGCCCCATCAGCCCCAGCATTTT.

The V gene is TRBV20-1, the J gene TRBJ2-7; TRBD2 matches at 8 bases. Trimming removed 3 bases from V and 4 bases from J; junction bases left unmatched: 5. Germline assignment: CDR1 DFQATT and CDR2 SNEGSKA (reference sequence). The CDR3 is 13 amino acids. Written as DNA, the CDR3 is TGCAGTGCTAGTCTCAGCGGGAGATACGAGCAGTACTTC. It encodes CSASLSGRYEQYF.

This sequence joins TRBV28 and TRBJ2-2; D might be TRBD1 or TRBD2, each matching 6 bases. V shed 8 bases and J shed 5 bases, with 18 bases lying between them. This CDR3 contains 15 residues. Germline CDR1 is MDHEN and CDR2 is SYDVKM. This CDR3 is CASLGGRRETGELFF. The CDR3 bases are TGTGCCAGCCTCGGGGGCCGGCGAGAAACCGGGGAGCTGTTTTTT.

This chain uses TRBV15 with TRBJ2-5; D is undetermined. This CDR3 has 13 residues. The V gene lost 0 bases and the J gene lost 7 bases, with 9 bases spanning the gap. Per germline, CDR1 LNHNV and CDR2 YYDKDF (reference sequence). For the CDR3, the DNA is TGTGCCACCAGCAGAGACGTGGATGGGACCCAGTACTTC. Protein: CATSRDVDGTQYF.

The chain employs TRBV3-1 and TRBJ1-5; 8 nucleotides agree with TRBD1. Losses at the gene ends were 0 bases for V and 7 bases for J; bases not matched to a gene: 5. The CDR3 sequence is 15 residues long. Germline assignment: CDR1 LGHDT and CDR2 YNNKEL (reference sequence). The CDR3, as DNA: TGTGCCAGCAGCCAAGAGGGAGACAGGGGACAGCCCCAGCATTTT. The encoded protein is CASSQEGDRGQPQHF.

The chain couples TRBV24-1 to TRBJ2-1; either TRBD1 or TRBD2 may fit D (5 bases each). V dropped 3 bases and J dropped 8 bases, with 16 bases sitting between them. The CDR3 covers 15 residues. Germline V gene lookup returns CDR1 KGHDR and CDR2 SFDVKD. The CDR3 spells CATSDEGRGSDEQFF. CDR3 sequence (DNA): TGTGCCACCAGTGATGAGGGGAGAGGGAGCGATGAGCAGTTCTTC.

This clonotype was picked up a small number of times. The chain recombines TRBV9 with TRBJ2-7; no firm D call. CDR1 and CDR2 from the germline V gene are SGDLS and YYNGEE. Trimming cost V 4 bases and J 3 bases, with 11 bases left between them. CDR3 length: 13 amino acids. The CDR3 spells CASSFGVIYEQYF. In DNA form, the CDR3 reads TGTGCCAGCAGCTTTGGTGTGATCTACGAGCAGTACTTC.

This clonotype appeared many times. The genes are TRBV5-1 and TRBJ2-5; D is unclear. In germline, CDR1 is SGHRS, CDR2 YFSETQ. Trimming cost V 2 bases and J 5 bases, with 10 bases left between them. The CDR3 sequence is 13 residues long. CDR3 sequence (DNA): TGCGCCAGCAGCTTTTCCACCCGCGAGACCCAGTACTTC. This sequence encodes CASSFSTRETQYF. Full variable domain (rest looked up from reference TRBV5-1 and TRBJ2-5): KAGVTQTPRYLIKTRGQQVTLSCSPISGHRSVSWYQQTPGQGLQFLFEYFSETQRNKGNFPGRFSGRQFSNSRSEMNVSTLELGDSALYLCASSFSTRETQYFGPGTRLLVL.

This clonotype has at least ten counts. The V gene is TRBV7-2, the J gene TRBJ2-7, with 7 bases fitting TRBD2. Germline lookup yields CDR1 SGHTA and CDR2 FQGNSA. V trimming: 1 base; J trimming: 0 bases; junction bases outside the gene matches: 6. The CDR3 is 16 residues long. CDR3 protein: CASSLEGASGSYEQYF. CDR3 sequence (DNA): TGTGCCAGCAGCTTAGAGGGCGCTAGCGGCTCCTACGAGCAGTACTTC.

The rearrangement uses TRBV10-3 and TRBJ2-1; no clear D gene. The CDR3 consists of 12 residues. Germline loops: CDR1 ENHRY, CDR2 SYGVKD. V lost 4 bases to trimming and J lost 4 bases, with 5 bases between them. The CDR3 spells CAISVTYNEQFF. Here the CDR3 DNA reads TGTGCCATCAGTGTCACTTACAATGAGCAGTTCTTC.

The CDR3 loop is CASSVAFRSEQFF. DNA of the CDR3: TGTGCCAGCAGTGTCGCATTTAGATCGGAGCAGTTCTTC. V and J are TRBV28 and TRBJ2-1; D is unresolved. Germline V lookup: CDR1 MDHEN, CDR2 SYDVKM. The V end was cut by 5 bases, the J end by 10 bases, with 15 bases between. This CDR3 is 13 amino acids long.

This clonotype was seen only a few times. This sequence joins TRBV6-2 or TRBV6-3 and TRBJ2-7; D not resolved. The V gene lost 3 bases and the J gene lost 6 bases, with 6 bases spanning the gap. This CDR3 spans 11 amino acids. Germline values: CDR1 MNHEY, CDR2 SVGEGT. This CDR3 is CASSYDSEQYF. The DNA for the CDR3 is TGTGCCAGCAGTTATGATAGCGAGCAGTACTTC.

The table lists this clonotype with many counts. V gene TRBV10-3 combines with J gene TRBJ2-7; weak D call: TRBD1 (5 bases). CDR3 length: 14 residues. V was pared by 4 bases and J by 5 bases, with 15 bases between. CDR1 ENHRY and CDR2 SYGVKD come from the germline V gene. The CDR3 DNA reads TGTGCCATCAGTGGGGGCTCTAGTAGGGACGAGCAGTACTTC. Protein: CAISGGSSRDEQYF.

This clonotype was counted only a few times. This rearrangement joins TRBV29-1 to TRBJ1-4; D is perhaps TRBD1 (5 bases). The V end was cut by 3 bases, the J end by 2 bases, with 16 bases between. The CDR3 runs to 16 residues. Germline V CDR1 and CDR2: SQVTM, ANQGSEA. CDR3 DNA sequence: TGCAGCGTTGAGGGGCCGGGGGATTTGACTAATGAAAAACTGTTTTTT. Translating it yields CSVEGPGDLTNEKLFF. The entire variable domain, with the rest obtained from reference TRBV29-1 and TRBJ1-4, is as follows: SAVISQKPSRDICQRGTSLTIQCQVDSQVTMMFWYRQQPGQSLTLIATANQGSEATYESGFVIDKFPISRPNLTFSTLTVSNMSPEDSSIYLCSVEGPGDLTNEKLFFGSGTQLSVL.

The J gene is TRBJ2-5, the V gene TRBV6-6, with unresolved D. Trimming removed 2 bases at V and 9 bases at J, with 10 bases between. This CDR3 is 12 amino acids long. Germline assignment: CDR1 MNHNY and CDR2 SVGAGI (reference sequence). The CDR3 here is CASSYDTHAQYF. CDR3 nucleotides: TGTGCCAGCAGTTACGACACCCATGCCCAGTACTTC.